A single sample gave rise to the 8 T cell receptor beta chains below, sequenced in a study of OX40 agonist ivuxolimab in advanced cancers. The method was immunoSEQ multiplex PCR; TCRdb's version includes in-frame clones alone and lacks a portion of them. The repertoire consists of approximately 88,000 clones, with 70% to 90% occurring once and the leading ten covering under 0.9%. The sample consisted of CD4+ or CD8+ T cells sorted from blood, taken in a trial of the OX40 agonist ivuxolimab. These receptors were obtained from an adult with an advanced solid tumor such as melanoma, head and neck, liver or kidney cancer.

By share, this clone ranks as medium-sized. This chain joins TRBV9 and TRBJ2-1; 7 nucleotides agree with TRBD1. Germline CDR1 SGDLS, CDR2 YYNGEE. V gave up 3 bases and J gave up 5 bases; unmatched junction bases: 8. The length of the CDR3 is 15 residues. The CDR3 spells CASSERPTGDNEQFF. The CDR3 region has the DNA TGTGCCAGCAGCGAAAGACCTACAGGGGACAATGAGCAGTTCTTC.

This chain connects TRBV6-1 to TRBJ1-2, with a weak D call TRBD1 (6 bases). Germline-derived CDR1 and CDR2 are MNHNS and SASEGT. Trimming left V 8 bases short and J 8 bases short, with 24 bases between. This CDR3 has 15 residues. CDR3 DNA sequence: TGTGCCAGCGGGGCGGAATCCTGGGGGGCGAAAGGCTACACCTTC. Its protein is CASGAESWGAKGYTF.

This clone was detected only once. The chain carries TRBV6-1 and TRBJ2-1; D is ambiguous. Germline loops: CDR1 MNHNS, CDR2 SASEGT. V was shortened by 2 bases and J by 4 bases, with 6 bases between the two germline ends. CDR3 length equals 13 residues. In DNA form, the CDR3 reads TGTGCCAGCAGTGAAAACAAGTACAATGAGCAGTTCTTC. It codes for CASSENKYNEQFF.

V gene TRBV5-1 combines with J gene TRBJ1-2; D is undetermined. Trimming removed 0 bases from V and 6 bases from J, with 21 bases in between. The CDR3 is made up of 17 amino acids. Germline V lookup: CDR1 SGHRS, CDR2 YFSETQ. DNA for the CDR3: TGCGCCAGCAGCTTGGAGGGCGGCCGGTTGGGAGCTGATGGCTACACCTTC. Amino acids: CASSLEGGRLGADGYTF.

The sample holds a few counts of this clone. The CDR3 spells CAWTVGGDGYTF. CDR3 coding DNA: TGTGCCTGGACGGTCGGGGGAGACGGCTACACCTTC. The rearrangement links TRBV30 to TRBJ1-2; tentatively, D is TRBD1 (5 bases). Trimming shortened V by 4 bases and J by 8 bases, and 14 bases separated the two germline ends. In germline, CDR1 is GTSNPN, CDR2 SVGIG (reference sequence). There are 12 residues in the CDR3.

CDR3 sequence: CASSPGTVAGEQFF. CDR3 bases: TGCGCCAGCAGCCCGGGGACGGTGGCGGGTGAGCAGTTCTTC. The chain couples TRBV5-1 to TRBJ2-1, with D possibly being TRBD1 or TRBD2 (5 bases each). Deletions cut 4 bases from V and 9 bases from J, with 17 bases between. The CDR3 contains 14 residues. In germline, CDR1 is SGHRS, CDR2 YFSETQ.

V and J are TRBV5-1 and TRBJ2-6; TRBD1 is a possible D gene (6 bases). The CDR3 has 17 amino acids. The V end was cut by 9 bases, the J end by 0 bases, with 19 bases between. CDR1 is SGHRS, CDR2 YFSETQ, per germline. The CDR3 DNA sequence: TGCGCCACGAAACAGGGCCCCGTTGGCTCTGGGGCCAACGTCCTGACTTTC. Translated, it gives CATKQGPVGSGANVLTF.

The CDR3 protein is CASSVLGTNEKLFF. The CDR3 DNA is TGTGCCAGCAGTGTGCTGGGTACTAATGAAAAACTGTTTTTT. The rearrangement uses TRBV6-1 and TRBJ1-4; D not certain. CDR1 is MNHNS and CDR2 is SASEGT in the germline V gene. With 4 bases removed from V and 2 bases from J, the gap between germline ends came to 8 bases. CDR3 length: 14 amino acids.